This T cell receptor (beta chain) emerged from a study of T cell responses to AZD1222 COVID-19 vaccine. Study as a whole: The analysis combined second doses at about 4 or about 12 weeks.

General observations from the study: The breadth and depth of Spike-specific TCRs increased once two AZD1222 doses had been given. Repertoire samples came only from after the peak T cell response. Nearly half of unique spike-specific TCRs reportedly avoided B.1.351 and B.1.1.7 mutated regions.

Method: immunoSEQ multiplex PCR; TCRdb's copy keeps in-frame clones and lacks some. The sample carries some 140,000 clones, roughly 90% recorded once. A word on this clone: What it binds is unknown.

The CDR3 loop spans 13 amino acids. Germline V gene data show CDR1 as SGHAT and CDR2 as FQNNGV. V was cut by 5 bases and J by 2 bases, with 10 bases left in between. The receptor was isolated from an adult in good health. This chain links TRBV11-2 with TRBJ2-7, with D uncertain. This sample comprised peripheral blood, obtained on day 0 of AZD1222 vaccination. The CDR3 region has the DNA TGTGCCAGCAGCGCCATAGGGACCTACGAGCAGTACTTC. Translation: CASSAIGTYEQYF. Looking up the rest from reference TRBV11-2 and TRBJ2-7 gives the full variable domain: EAGVAQSPRYKIIEKRQSVAFWCNPISGHATLYWYQQILGQGPKLLIQFQNNGVVDDSQLPKDRFSAERLKGVDSTLKIQPAKLEDSAVYLCASSAIGTYEQYFGPGTRLTVT.